Many counts were recorded for the clone carrying this T cell receptor (beta chain). Its antigen is not known. Germline CDR1 SGHTA, CDR2 FQGTGA. V lost 6 bases and J lost 10; bases outside the gene matches: 11. This CDR3 is built from 13 residues. These data come from a study of breast tumors, draining lymph nodes, adjacent tissues. Study outcomes and limitations: Tumor T cell lymph node origin was a supported hypothesis, not proven. Tumor repertoires ranked between lymph nodes and nontumor tissue in diversity, with V and J gene preferences.

Axillary draining lymph nodes of breast cancer patients supplied the node samples. Via MiXCR, TCRdb re-called the multiplex PCR reads, giving one row per CDR3 protein. The sample lists some 100,000 distinct CDR3 sequences; 21% were seen once. The V gene is TRBV7-3, the J gene TRBJ2-5; 7 bases align to TRBD2. This clonotype was sampled from a female donor with breast cancer. Some clones in this sample may be carry-over from other donors' samples. Input material: axillary lymph node tissue. The CDR3 spells CASSITLSGDQYF. The CDR3 nucleotides read TGTGCCAGCAGTATTACCCTCAGCGGGGACCAGTACTTC.